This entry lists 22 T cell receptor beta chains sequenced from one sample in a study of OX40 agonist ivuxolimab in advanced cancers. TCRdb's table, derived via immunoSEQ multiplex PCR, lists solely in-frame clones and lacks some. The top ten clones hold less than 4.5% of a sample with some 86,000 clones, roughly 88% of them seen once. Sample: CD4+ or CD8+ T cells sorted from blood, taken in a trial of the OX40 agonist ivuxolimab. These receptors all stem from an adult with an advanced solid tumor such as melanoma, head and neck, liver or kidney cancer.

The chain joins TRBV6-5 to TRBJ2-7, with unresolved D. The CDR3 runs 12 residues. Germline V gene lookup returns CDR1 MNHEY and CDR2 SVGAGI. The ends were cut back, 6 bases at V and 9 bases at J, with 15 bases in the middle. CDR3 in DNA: TGTGCCAGCAGGCCGGTCAAAGGCGGGCAGTACTTC. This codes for CASRPVKGGQYF.

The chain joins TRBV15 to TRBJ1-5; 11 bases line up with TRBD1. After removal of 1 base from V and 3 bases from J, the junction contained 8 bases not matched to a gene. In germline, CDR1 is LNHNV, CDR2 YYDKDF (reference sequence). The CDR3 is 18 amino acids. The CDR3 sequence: CATSRGTGGLANNQPQHF. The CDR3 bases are TGTGCCACCAGCAGAGGGACAGGGGGCCTCGCAAACAATCAGCCCCAGCATTTT. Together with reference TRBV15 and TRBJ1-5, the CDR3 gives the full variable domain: DAMVIQNPRYQVTQFGKPVTLSCSQTLNHNVMYWYQQKSSQAPKLLFHYYDKDFNNEADTPDNFQSRRPNTSFCFLDIRSPGLGDTAMYLCATSRGTGGLANNQPQHFGDGTRLSIL.

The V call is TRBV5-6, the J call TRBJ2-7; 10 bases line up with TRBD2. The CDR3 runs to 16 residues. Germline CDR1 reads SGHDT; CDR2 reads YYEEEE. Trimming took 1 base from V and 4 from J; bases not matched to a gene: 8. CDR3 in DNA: TGTGCCAGCAGCTTGCGATTTAGCGGGAGGCGTTACGAGCAGTACTTC. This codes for CASSLRFSGRRYEQYF.

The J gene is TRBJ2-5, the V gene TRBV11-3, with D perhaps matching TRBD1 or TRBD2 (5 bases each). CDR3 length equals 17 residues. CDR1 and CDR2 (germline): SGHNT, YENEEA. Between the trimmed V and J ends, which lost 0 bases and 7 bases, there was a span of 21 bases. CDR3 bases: TGTGCCAGCAGCTTAGATGGGACGGAGTTCGGAATTGGGACCCAGTACTTC. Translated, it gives CASSLDGTEFGIGTQYF.

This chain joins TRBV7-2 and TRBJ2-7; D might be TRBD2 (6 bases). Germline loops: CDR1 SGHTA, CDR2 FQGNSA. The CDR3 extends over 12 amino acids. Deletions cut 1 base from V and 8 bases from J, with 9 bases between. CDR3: CASSLVGGKQYF. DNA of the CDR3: TGTGCCAGCAGCTTAGTTGGGGGGAAGCAGTACTTC.

CDR3 nucleotide sequence: TGTGCCAGCAGCCAAGATGGGGGGTTCGGCACAGATACGCAGTATTTT. Protein product: CASSQDGGFGTDTQYF. This sequence joins TRBV14 and TRBJ2-3; possibly TRBD2 for D (6 bases). The germline V gene encodes CDR1 SGHDN and CDR2 FVKESK. Trimming stripped 0 bases from V and 1 base from J, with 11 bases between. The CDR3 consists of 16 residues.

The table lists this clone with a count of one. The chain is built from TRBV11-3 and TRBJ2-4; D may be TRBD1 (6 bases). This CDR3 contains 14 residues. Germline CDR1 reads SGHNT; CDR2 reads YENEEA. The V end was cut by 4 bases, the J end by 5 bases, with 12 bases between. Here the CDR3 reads CASSSWTAQNIQYF. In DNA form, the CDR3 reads TGTGCCAGCAGCTCCTGGACAGCGCAAAACATTCAGTACTTC. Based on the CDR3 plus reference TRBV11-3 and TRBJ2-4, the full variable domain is EAGVVQSPRYKIIEKKQPVAFWCNPISGHNTLYWYLQNLGQGPELLIRYENEEAVDDSQLPKDRFSAERLKGVDSTLKIQPAELGDSAVYLCASSSWTAQNIQYFGAGTRLSVL.

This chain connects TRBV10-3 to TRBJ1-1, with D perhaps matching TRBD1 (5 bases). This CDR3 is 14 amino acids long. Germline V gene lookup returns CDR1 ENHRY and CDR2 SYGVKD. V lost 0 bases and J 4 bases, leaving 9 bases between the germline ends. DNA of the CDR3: TGTGCCATCAGTGAGTCTGAGGGGTCCACTGAAGCTTTCTTT. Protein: CAISESEGSTEAFF.

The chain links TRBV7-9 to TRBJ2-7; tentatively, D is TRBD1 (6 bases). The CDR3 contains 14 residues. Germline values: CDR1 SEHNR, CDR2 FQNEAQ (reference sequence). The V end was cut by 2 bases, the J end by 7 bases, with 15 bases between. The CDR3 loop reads CASSLNDPGVEQYF. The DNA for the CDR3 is TGTGCCAGCAGCTTAAATGACCCAGGGGTGGAGCAGTACTTC.

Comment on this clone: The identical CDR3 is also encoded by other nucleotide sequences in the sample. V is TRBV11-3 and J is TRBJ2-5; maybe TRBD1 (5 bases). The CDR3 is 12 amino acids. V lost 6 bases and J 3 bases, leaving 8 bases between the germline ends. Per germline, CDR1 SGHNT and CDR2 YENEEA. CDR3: CASSKGEETQYF. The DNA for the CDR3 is TGTGCCAGCAGTAAAGGGGAAGAGACCCAGTACTTC. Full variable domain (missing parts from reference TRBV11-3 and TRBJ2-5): EAGVVQSPRYKIIEKKQPVAFWCNPISGHNTLYWYLQNLGQGPELLIRYENEEAVDDSQLPKDRFSAERLKGVDSTLKIQPAELGDSAVYLCASSKGEETQYFGPGTRLLVL.

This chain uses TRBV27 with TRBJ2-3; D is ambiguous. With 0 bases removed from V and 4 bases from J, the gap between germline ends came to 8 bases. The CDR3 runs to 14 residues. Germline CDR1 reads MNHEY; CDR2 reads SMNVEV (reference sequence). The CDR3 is CASSLSGPADTQYF. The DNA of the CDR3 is TGTGCCAGCAGTTTATCAGGGCCCGCAGATACGCAGTATTTT.

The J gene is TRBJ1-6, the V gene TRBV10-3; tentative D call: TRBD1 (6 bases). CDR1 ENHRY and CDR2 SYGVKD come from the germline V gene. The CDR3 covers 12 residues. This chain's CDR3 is CAVRQGNSPLHF. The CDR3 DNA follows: TGTGCGGTTCGCCAGGGGAATTCACCCCTCCACTTT.

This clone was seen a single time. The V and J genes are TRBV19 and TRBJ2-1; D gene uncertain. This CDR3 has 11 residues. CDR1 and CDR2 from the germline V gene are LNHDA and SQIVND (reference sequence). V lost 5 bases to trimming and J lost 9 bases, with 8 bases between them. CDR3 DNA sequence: TGTGCCAGTAGTTGGTGGACTGAGCAGTTCTTC. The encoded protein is CASSWWTEQFF.

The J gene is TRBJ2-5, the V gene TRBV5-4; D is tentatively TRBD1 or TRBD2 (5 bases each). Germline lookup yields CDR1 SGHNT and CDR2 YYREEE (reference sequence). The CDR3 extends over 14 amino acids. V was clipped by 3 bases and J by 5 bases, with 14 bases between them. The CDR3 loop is CASSWTLGDETQYF. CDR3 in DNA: TGTGCCAGCAGCTGGACCCTGGGGGATGAGACCCAGTACTTC.

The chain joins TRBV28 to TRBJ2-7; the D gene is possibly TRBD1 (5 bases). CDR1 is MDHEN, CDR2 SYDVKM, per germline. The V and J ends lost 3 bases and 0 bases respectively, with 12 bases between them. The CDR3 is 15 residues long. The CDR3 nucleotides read TGTGCCAGCAGTTTCCCCTTCGACAGCTCCTACGAGCAGTACTTC. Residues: CASSFPFDSSYEQYF.

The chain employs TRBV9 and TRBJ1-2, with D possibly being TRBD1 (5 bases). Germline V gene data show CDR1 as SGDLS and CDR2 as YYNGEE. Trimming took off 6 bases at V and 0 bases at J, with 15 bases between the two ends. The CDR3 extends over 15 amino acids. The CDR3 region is CASNPLGTSNYGYTF. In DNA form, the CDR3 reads TGTGCCAGCAACCCATTGGGGACTTCTAACTATGGCTACACCTTC.

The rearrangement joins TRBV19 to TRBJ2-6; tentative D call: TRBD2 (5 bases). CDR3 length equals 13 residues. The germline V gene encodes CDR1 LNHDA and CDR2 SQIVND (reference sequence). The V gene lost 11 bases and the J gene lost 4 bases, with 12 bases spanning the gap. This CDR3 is CASRGFGANVLTF. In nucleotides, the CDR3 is TGTGCCTCACGAGGGTTCGGGGCCAACGTCCTGACTTTC. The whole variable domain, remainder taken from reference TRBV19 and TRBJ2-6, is DGGITQSPKYLFRKEGQNVTLSCEQNLNHDAMYWYRQDPGQGLRLIYYSQIVNDFQKGDIAEGYSVSREKKESFPLTVTSAQKNPTAFYLCASRGFGANVLTFGAGSRLTVL.

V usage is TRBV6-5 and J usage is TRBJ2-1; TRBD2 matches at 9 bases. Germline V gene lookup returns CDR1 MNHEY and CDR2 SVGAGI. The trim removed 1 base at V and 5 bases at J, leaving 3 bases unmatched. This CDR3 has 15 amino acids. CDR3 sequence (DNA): TGTGCCAGCAGTTACTTGGCTAGCGGGAACAATGAGCAGTTCTTC. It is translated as CASSYLASGNNEQFF.

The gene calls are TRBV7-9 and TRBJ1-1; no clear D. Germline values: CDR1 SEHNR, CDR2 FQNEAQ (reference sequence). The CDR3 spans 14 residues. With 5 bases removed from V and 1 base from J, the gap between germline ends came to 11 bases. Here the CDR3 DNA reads TGTGCCAGCAGCCTCATCGGGTGGAACACTGAAGCTTTCTTT. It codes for CASSLIGWNTEAFF. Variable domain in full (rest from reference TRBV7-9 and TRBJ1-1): DTGVSQNPRHKITKRGQNVTFRCDPISEHNRLYWYRQTLGQGPEFLTYFQNEAQLEKSRLLSDRFSAERPKGSFSTLEIQRTEQGDSAMYLCASSLIGWNTEAFFGQGTRLTVV.

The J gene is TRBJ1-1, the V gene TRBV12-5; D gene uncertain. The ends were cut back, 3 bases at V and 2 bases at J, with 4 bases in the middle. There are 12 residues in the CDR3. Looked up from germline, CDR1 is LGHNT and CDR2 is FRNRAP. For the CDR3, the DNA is TGTGCTAGTGGTTTAGATAACACTGAAGCTTTCTTT. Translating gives CASGLDNTEAFF.

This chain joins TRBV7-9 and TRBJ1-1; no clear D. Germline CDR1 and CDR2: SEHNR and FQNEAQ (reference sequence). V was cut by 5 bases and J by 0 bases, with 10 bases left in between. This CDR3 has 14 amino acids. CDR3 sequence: CASSKPDMNTEAFF. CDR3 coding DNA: TGTGCCAGCAGCAAACCTGACATGAACACTGAAGCTTTCTTT.

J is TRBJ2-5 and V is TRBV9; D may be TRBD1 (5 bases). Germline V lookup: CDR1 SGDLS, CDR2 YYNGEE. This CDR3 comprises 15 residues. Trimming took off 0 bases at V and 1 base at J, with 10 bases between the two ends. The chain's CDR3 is CASSVGRALQETQYF. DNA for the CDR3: TGTGCCAGCAGCGTAGGCAGGGCCCTCCAAGAGACCCAGTACTTC.